The 24 T cell receptor beta chains below come from one sample, sequenced in a study of blood T cells in healthy people across ages. The second PCR ran roughly 7 to 12 cycles with a sample-barcoded 5' primer and J-beta primers. TCRdb fed the 5' RACE reads into MiXCR, producing one record per CDR3 protein. This sample carries some 1.5 million distinct CDR3 sequences, under 55% of them seen once, and the ten largest clones take about 3.8%. Input material: blood. These receptors were obtained from a woman aged 18-30 years in good health.

J is TRBJ2-3 and V is TRBV12-5; 9 bases match TRBD1. The J segment lost 5 bases and the V segment lost 7 bases, leaving 10 bases of the junction unmatched. The CDR3 loop spans 15 amino acids. Germline CDR1 and CDR2: LGHNT and FRNRAP. DNA of the CDR3: TGTGCTAGTGCATACAGGGGGCAAGGGGGAGATACGCAGTATTTT. It specifies CASAYRGQGGDTQYF.

The sample holds a few counts of this clonotype. J is TRBJ1-1 and V is TRBV14; D is perhaps TRBD1 (5 bases). Trimming shortened V by 4 bases and J by 1 base, and 19 bases separated the two germline ends. The CDR3 totals 17 residues. Germline V gene lookup returns CDR1 SGHDN and CDR2 FVKESK. CDR3 sequence reads: CASSRTGGDGQNTEAFF. CDR3 coding DNA: TGTGCCAGCAGCCGGACGGGAGGGGATGGGCAGAACACTGAAGCTTTCTTT.

The V call is TRBV25-1, the J call TRBJ2-5; D is tentatively TRBD1 or TRBD2 (5 bases each). This CDR3 is built from 12 residues. Germline lookup yields CDR1 MGHDK and CDR2 SYGVNS. Trimming pared 8 bases from V and 4 bases from J, leaving 11 bases between. CDR3 amino acids: CASRGSGETQYF. The CDR3 coding sequence is TGTGCCAGCCGGGGCAGTGGAGAGACCCAGTACTTC.

V usage is TRBV6-2 or TRBV6-3 and J usage is TRBJ2-1; 10 bases fit TRBD2. The CDR3 spans 13 residues. Per germline, CDR1 MNHEY and CDR2 SVGEGT. V shed 7 bases and J 9 bases; nucleotides not matched to a gene: 6. The CDR3 sequence is CASTLAGAPEQFF. The CDR3 nucleotides are TGTGCCAGCACCCTAGCGGGAGCCCCTGAGCAGTTCTTC.

In its sample, this clonotype was seen a few times. V is TRBV29-1 and J is TRBJ2-1, with D unclear. Trimming shortened V by 1 base and J by 4 bases, and 11 bases separated the two germline ends. The CDR3 loop spans 14 amino acids. The germline V gene has CDR1 SQVTM and CDR2 ANQGSEA. CDR3 in amino acids: CSVEGTERYNEQFF. CDR3 DNA: TGCAGCGTTGAAGGTACGGAACGATACAATGAGCAGTTCTTC.

The chain has TRBV27 and TRBJ2-5; TRBD1 might be the D (6 bases). The J call is in doubt because the DNA end fits TRBJ2-7 better. This CDR3 has 16 residues. Per germline, CDR1 MNHEY and CDR2 SMNVEV (reference sequence). The CDR3 sequence: CASSLSTGTSFYEQYF. The CDR3 coding sequence is TGTGCCAGCAGTTTATCTACCGGGACATCCTTCTACGAGCAGTACTTC.

The chain combines TRBV20-1 with TRBJ2-4; 11 nucleotides match TRBD2. Germline V gene data show CDR1 as DFQATT and CDR2 as SNEGSKA (reference sequence). J lost 13 bases, V lost 0 bases, and 11 bases had no gene match. The CDR3 totals 15 residues. The CDR3, as DNA: TGCAGTGCTAGAGAGGGGACTAGCGGCAGGGATGAGCAGTACTTC. Translated, it gives CSAREGTSGRDEQYF.

This clonotype was observed a handful of times. This chain connects TRBV3-1 to TRBJ2-1; TRBD2 aligns across 8 bases. The germline gives CDR1 LGHDT, CDR2 YNNKEL (reference sequence). J gave up 4 bases and V 0 bases, and 5 bases lay outside the gene matches. The CDR3 extends over 16 amino acids. The CDR3 spells CASSQDKLAVYNEQFF. The CDR3, as DNA: TGTGCCAGCAGCCAAGATAAACTAGCGGTGTACAATGAGCAGTTCTTC.

This clonotype was seen more than once but under ten times. The chain links TRBV4-2 to TRBJ2-3, with 8 bases that match TRBD2. V shed 1 base and J 0 bases; nucleotides not matched to a gene: 3. Germline CDR1 is LGHNA and CDR2 is YNFKEQ. The CDR3 has 16 residues. CDR3 nucleotide sequence: TGTGCCAGCAGCCAAGTCAGCGGGAGTAGCACAGATACGCAGTATTTT. Amino acid sequence: CASSQVSGSSTDTQYF.

The rearrangement joins TRBV2 to TRBJ2-7; 8 bases map to TRBD2. Germline values: CDR1 SNHLY, CDR2 FYNNEI. Trimming took 7 bases from V and 0 from J; bases not matched to a gene: 5. CDR3 length: 14 residues. The CDR3 DNA follows: TGTGCCAGCAAGACGGGAGGGAGCTCCTACGAGCAGTACTTC. Translating it yields CASKTGGSSYEQYF.

Worth noting for this clonotype: The junction departs from the called germline gene at one end, perhaps through a read error. V gene TRBV28 combines with J gene TRBJ1-5; possible D gene TRBD1, 6 bases. The CDR3 is 15 residues long. Per the germline V gene, CDR1 is MDHEN and CDR2 is SYDVKM. CDR3 region: CVSSPLGGAGQPQHF. CDR3 DNA: TGTGTCAGCAGTCCCCTCGGGGGGGCCGGTCAGCCCCAGCATTTT.

V gene TRBV5-4 combines with J gene TRBJ2-7; 13 nucleotides match TRBD2. This CDR3 has 18 amino acids. Germline V gene sequence: CDR1 SGHNT, CDR2 YYREEE (reference sequence). Germline trimming cut 2 bases from V and 10 bases from J; bases unmatched to any gene: 18. CDR3 coding DNA: TGTGCCAGCAGCTTCGGGACTAGCGGGGTGTCCGCCGTGGTCACCCAGTACTTC. The encoded protein is CASSFGTSGVSAVVTQYF.

This clonotype was seen a few times. V is TRBV7-3 and J is TRBJ2-7; 12 bases are shared with TRBD2. CDR3 size: 15 residues. Looked up from germline, CDR1 is SGHTA and CDR2 is FQGTGA. V was clipped by 5 bases and J by 7 bases; unmatched bases: 9. CDR3 region: CASSTLAGGYNEQYF. CDR3 DNA sequence: TGTGCCAGCAGCACCCTAGCGGGAGGGTACAATGAGCAGTACTTC.

This clonotype was seen only a few times. The chain carries TRBV12-3 or TRBV12-4 and TRBJ1-5, with 10 bases aligning to TRBD1. With 7 bases clipped from V and 3 bases from J, the junction kept 6 bases outside the gene matches. The CDR3 covers 15 residues. CDR3 residues: CASKAGQGFNQPQHF. The CDR3 DNA reads TGTGCCAGCAAAGCGGGACAGGGGTTCAATCAGCCCCAGCATTTT.

The chain couples TRBV20-1 to TRBJ2-7; D not certain. Germline-derived CDR1 and CDR2 are DFQATT and SNEGSKA (reference sequence). Trimming shortened V by 8 bases and J by 1 base, and 15 bases separated the two germline ends. The CDR3 is made up of 13 amino acids. The CDR3 coding sequence is TGCAGTACTAATCTACCCCTTTCCTACGAGCAGTACTTC. Translating gives CSTNLPLSYEQYF.

This sequence joins TRBV20-1 and TRBJ2-1, with 7 bases that match TRBD2. The trim removed 0 bases at V and 0 bases at J, leaving 11 bases unmatched. Germline V CDR1 and CDR2: DFQATT, SNEGSKA (reference sequence). This CDR3 spans 18 amino acids. The DNA for the CDR3 is TGCAGTGCTAGAGAAAGGACTGGCGGGAGTATCTCCTACAATGAGCAGTTCTTC. Encoded protein: CSARERTGGSISYNEQFF.

The V gene is TRBV12-3 or TRBV12-4, the J gene TRBJ1-4, with 9 bases matching TRBD1. With 6 bases clipped from V and 7 bases from J, the junction kept 6 bases outside the gene matches. The CDR3 loop spans 14 amino acids. As DNA, the CDR3 is TGTGCCAGCAGCATACAGGGGGCGGTTGAAAAACTGTTTTTT. Translating gives CASSIQGAVEKLFF.

The CDR3 bases are TGTGCCAGCAGCGTATCGGGACAGGGATACAATGAGCAGTTCTTC. Translating it yields CASSVSGQGYNEQFF. The gene calls are TRBV9 and TRBJ2-1; 9 nucleotides align to TRBD1. The CDR3 covers 15 residues. The junction had 3 bases not matched to a gene; V was cut back by 1 base and J by 4 bases. Germline values: CDR1 SGDLS, CDR2 YYNGEE.

J is TRBJ1-2 and V is TRBV2, with TRBD1 matching over 7 bases. V trimming: 5 bases; J trimming: 4 bases; junction bases outside the gene matches: 7. The CDR3 loop spans 14 amino acids. In germline, CDR1 is SNHLY, CDR2 FYNNEI. The CDR3 DNA is TGTGCCAGCAGTTCCGGGACAGCCGGCTATGGCTACACCTTC. Translated, it gives CASSSGTAGYGYTF.

In this sample, this clonotype turned up a few times. DNA of the CDR3: TGCGCCAGCGGCGGACTAGTCGTCACCGGGGAGCTGTTTTTT. Protein sequence: CASGGLVVTGELFF. The V gene is TRBV4-1, the J gene TRBJ2-2, with TRBD2 matching over 7 bases. The CDR3 sequence is 14 residues long. Trimming cost V 8 bases and J 4 bases; bases outside gene matches: 7. CDR1 is MGHRA, CDR2 YSYEKL, per germline.

The chain recombines TRBV3-1 with TRBJ2-5; D gene unclear. Trimming stripped 0 bases from V and 5 bases from J, with 16 bases between. Per the germline V gene, CDR1 is LGHDT and CDR2 is YNNKEL (reference sequence). The CDR3 totals 16 residues. The CDR3 here is CASSQDLESPLETQYF. The CDR3 DNA reads TGTGCCAGCAGCCAAGATCTTGAAAGCCCCCTGGAGACCCAGTACTTC.

This clonotype was counted only a few times. The chain carries TRBV12-3 or TRBV12-4 and TRBJ1-1; no clear D gene. CDR3 size: 13 residues. Trimming pared 8 bases from V and 0 bases from J, leaving 10 bases between. DNA of the CDR3: TGTGCCAGCTGTAGCCGACTGAACACTGAAGCTTTCTTT. Its protein product is CASCSRLNTEAFF.

This chain joins TRBV15 and TRBJ1-4, with D possibly TRBD1 on 6 matching bases. Germline CDR1 is LNHNV and CDR2 is YYDKDF (reference sequence). The CDR3 has 15 amino acids. Trimming cost V 1 base and J 4 bases, with 10 bases left between them. CDR3 nucleotide sequence: TGTGCCACCAGCAGAGCCGGACAGATTAATGAAAAACTGTTTTTT. This encodes CATSRAGQINEKLFF.

This chain uses TRBV12-3 or TRBV12-4 with TRBJ1-5; TRBD1 agrees at 12 bases. The CDR3 length is 15 residues. V was clipped by 7 bases and J by 5 bases; unmatched bases: 6. In nucleotides, the CDR3 is TGTGCCAGCACCCCGGGACAGGGGGCTTATCAGCCCCAGCATTTT. Translated: CASTPGQGAYQPQHF.